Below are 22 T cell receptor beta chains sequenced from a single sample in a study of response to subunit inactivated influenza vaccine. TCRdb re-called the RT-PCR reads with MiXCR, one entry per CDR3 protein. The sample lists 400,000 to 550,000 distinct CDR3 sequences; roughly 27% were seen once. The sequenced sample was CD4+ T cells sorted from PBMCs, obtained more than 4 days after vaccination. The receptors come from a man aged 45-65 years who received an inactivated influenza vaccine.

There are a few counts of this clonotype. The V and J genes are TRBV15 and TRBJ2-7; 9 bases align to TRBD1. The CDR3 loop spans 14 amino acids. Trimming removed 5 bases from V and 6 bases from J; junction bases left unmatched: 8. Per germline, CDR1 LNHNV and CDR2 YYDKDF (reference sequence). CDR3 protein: CATSARDRAGEQYF. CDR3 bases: TGTGCCACCAGCGCACGGGACAGGGCAGGCGAGCAGTACTTC.

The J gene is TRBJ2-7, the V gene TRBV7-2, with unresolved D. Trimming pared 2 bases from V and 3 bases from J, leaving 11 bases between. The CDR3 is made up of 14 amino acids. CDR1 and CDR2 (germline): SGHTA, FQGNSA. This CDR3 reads CASSLSFGLYEQYF. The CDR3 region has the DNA TGTGCCAGCAGCTTAAGTTTTGGGCTCTACGAGCAGTACTTC.

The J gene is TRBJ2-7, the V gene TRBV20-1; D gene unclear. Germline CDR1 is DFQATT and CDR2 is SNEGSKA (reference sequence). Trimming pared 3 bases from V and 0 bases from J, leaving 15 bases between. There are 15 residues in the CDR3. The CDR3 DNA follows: TGCAGTGCTAGGTGGCAGTCACCTTCCTCCTACGAGCAGTACTTC. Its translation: CSARWQSPSSYEQYF.

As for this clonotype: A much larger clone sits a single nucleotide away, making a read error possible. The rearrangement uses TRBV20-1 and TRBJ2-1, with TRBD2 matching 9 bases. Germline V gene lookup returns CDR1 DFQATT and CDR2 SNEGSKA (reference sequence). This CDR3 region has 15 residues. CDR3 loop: CCAPLAGRSYNEQFF. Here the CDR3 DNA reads TGCTGTGCCCCCCTAGCGGGACGAAGCTACAATGAGCAGTTCTTC.

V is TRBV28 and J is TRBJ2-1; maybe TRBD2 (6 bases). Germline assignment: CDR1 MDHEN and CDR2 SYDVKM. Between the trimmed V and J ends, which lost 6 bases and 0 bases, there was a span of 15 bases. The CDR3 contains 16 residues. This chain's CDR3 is CASRPYGTDSYNEQFF. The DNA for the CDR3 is TGTGCCAGCAGACCCTACGGGACTGACTCCTACAATGAGCAGTTCTTC.

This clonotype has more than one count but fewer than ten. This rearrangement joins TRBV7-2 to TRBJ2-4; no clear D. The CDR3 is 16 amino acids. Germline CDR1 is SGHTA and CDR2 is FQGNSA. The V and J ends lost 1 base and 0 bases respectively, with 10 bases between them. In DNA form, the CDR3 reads TGTGCCAGCAGCTTAGTGGGTAGCCTAGCCAAAAACATTCAGTACTTC. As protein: CASSLVGSLAKNIQYF.

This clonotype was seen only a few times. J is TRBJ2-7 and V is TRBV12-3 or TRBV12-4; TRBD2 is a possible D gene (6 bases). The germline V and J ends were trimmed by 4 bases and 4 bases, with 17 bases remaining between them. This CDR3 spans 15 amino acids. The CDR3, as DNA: TGTGCCAGCAGTTCTGAGGCAGGTGGGGGGTACGAGCAGTACTTC. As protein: CASSSEAGGGYEQYF.

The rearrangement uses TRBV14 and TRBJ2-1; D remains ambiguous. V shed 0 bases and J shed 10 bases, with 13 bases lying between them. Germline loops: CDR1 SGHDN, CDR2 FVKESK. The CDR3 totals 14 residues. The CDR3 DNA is TGTGCCAGCAGCCAAGACCCCAGGCTCACCGAGCAGTTCTTC. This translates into CASSQDPRLTEQFF.

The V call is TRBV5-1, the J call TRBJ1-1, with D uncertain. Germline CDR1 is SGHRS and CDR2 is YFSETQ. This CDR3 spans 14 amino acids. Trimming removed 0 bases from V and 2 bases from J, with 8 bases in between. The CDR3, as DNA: TGCGCCAGCAGCTTGGCCCCCCGAAACACTGAAGCTTTCTTT. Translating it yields CASSLAPRNTEAFF.

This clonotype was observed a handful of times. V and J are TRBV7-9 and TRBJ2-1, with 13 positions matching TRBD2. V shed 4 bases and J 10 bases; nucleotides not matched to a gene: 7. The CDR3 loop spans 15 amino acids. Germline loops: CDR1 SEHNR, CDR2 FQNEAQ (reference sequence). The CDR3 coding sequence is TGTGCCAGCAGCTCCGGGACTAGCGGGATAGGAGAGCAGTTCTTC. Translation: CASSSGTSGIGEQFF. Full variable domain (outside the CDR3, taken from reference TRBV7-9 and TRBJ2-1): DTGVSQNPRHKITKRGQNVTFRCDPISEHNRLYWYRQTLGQGPEFLTYFQNEAQLEKSRLLSDRFSAERPKGSFSTLEIQRTEQGDSAMYLCASSSGTSGIGEQFFGPGTRLTVL.

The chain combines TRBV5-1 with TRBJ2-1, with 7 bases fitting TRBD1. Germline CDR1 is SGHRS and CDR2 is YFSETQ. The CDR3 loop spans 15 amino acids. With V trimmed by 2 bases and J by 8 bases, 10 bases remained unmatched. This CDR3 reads CASSLGQGVTYEQFF. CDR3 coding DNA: TGCGCCAGCAGCTTAGGGCAGGGGGTCACCTATGAGCAGTTCTTC. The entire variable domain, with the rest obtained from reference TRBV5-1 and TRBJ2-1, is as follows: KAGVTQTPRYLIKTRGQQVTLSCSPISGHRSVSWYQQTPGQGLQFLFEYFSETQRNKGNFPGRFSGRQFSNSRSEMNVSTLELGDSALYLCASSLGQGVTYEQFFGPGTRLTVL.

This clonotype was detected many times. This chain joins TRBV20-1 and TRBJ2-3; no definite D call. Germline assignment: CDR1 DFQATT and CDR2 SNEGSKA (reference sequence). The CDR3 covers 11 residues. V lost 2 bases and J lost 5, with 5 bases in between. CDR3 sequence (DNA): TGCAGTGCTAGACGCTTAGATACGCAGTATTTT. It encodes CSARRLDTQYF.

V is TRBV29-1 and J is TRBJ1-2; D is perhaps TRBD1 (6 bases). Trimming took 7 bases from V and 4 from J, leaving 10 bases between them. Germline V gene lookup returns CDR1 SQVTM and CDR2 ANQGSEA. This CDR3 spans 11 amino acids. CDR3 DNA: TGCAGCGACCAGACAGGCTATGGCTACACCTTC. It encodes CSDQTGYGYTF.

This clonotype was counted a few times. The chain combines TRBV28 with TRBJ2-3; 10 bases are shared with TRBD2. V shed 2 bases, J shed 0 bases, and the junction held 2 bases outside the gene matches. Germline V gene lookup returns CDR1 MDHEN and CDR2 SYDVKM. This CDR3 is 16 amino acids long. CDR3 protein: CASSLTSGVSTDTQYF. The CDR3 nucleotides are TGTGCCAGCAGTTTAACTAGCGGGGTCAGCACAGATACGCAGTATTTT.

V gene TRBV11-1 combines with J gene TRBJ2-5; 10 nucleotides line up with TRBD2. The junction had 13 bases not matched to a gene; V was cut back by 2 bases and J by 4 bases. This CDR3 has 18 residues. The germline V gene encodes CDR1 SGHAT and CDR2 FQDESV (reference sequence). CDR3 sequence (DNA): TGTGCCAGCAGCTTATCGCTAGCGGGAGTAATTTTTGGAGAGACCCAGTACTTC. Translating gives CASSLSLAGVIFGETQYF.

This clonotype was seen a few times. The CDR3 coding sequence is TGTGCCAGCAGCGGAGGCGGGACAGTAAATGAAAAACTGTTTTTT. Protein product: CASSGGGTVNEKLFF. This chain connects TRBV27 to TRBJ1-4, with 7 bases lining up with TRBD1. The V gene end was trimmed by 6 bases and the J gene end by 5 bases; junction bases not matched to a gene: 9. Looked up from germline, CDR1 is MNHEY and CDR2 is SMNVEV (reference sequence). There are 15 residues in the CDR3.

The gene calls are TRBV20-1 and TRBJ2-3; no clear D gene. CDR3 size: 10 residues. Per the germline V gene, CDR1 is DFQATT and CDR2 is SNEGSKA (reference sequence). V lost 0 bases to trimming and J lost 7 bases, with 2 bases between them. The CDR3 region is CSARDNTQYF. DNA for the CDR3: TGCAGTGCTAGAGATAATACGCAGTATTTT.

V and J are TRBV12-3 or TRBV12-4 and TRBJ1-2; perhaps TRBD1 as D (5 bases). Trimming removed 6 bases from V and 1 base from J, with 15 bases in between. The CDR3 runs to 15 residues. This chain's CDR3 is CASSDDSYINYGYTF. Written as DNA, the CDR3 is TGTGCCAGCAGCGATGACAGCTATATTAACTATGGCTACACCTTC.

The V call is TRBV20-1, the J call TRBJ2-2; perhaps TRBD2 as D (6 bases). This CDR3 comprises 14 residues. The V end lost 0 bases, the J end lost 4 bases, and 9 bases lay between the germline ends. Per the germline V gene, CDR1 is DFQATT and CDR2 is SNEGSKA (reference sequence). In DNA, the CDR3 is TGCAGTGCTAGAGATTGGGGAGGCACCGGGGAGCTGTTTTTT. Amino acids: CSARDWGGTGELFF.

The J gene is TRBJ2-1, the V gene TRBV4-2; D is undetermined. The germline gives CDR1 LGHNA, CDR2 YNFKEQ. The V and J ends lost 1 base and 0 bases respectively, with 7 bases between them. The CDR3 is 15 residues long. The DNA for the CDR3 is TGTGCCAGCAGCCAAGGGGTGACCTCCTACAATGAGCAGTTCTTC. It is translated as CASSQGVTSYNEQFF.

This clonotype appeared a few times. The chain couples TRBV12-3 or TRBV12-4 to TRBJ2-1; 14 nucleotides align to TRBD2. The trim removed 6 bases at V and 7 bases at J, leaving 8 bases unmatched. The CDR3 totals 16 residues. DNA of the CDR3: TGTGCCAGCAGACTCCCAGGGACTAGCGGGAGTAATGAGCAGTTCTTC. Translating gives CASRLPGTSGSNEQFF.

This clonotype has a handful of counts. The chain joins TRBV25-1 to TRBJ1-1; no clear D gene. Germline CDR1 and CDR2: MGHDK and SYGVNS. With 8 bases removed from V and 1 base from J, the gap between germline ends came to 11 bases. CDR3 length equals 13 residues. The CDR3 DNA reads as TGTGCCAGCCTAGGGAAACAGAACACTGAAGCTTTCTTT. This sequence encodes CASLGKQNTEAFF.